Presented here are 15 T cell receptor beta chains from one specimen sequenced in a study of chemoradiotherapy in HPV16-positive cancers. Assay used: immunoSEQ multiplex PCR; TCRdb lists only in-frame clones, some missing. The profile shows some 35,000 clones, roughly 90% of them singletons. Sequenced material: blood, taken from a patient who underwent chemoradiotherapy. The receptors here all came from a human donor with HPV-associated anogenital cancer.

This clone has just a few counts. The chain employs TRBV7-9 and TRBJ1-6; 8 nucleotides agree with TRBD1. After removal of 3 bases from V and 9 bases from J, the junction contained 10 bases not matched to a gene. This CDR3 contains 16 residues. Germline-derived CDR1 and CDR2 are SEHNR and FQNEAQ (reference sequence). The CDR3 sequence: CASSFQGARQGSPLHF. CDR3 in DNA: TGTGCCAGCAGCTTTCAGGGGGCGCGTCAGGGTTCACCCCTCCACTTT.

The genes are TRBV29-1 and TRBJ1-4, with D perhaps TRBD1 (6 bases). The germline CDR1 and CDR2 sequences are SQVTM and ANQGSEA. Trimming cost V 4 bases and J 6 bases, with 9 bases left between them. The CDR3 is 12 amino acids. The DNA for the CDR3 is TGCAGCGTTGGTCGGACAGATGAAAAACTGTTTTTT. Its protein product is CSVGRTDEKLFF. The variable domain in full, with the rest retrieved from reference TRBV29-1 and TRBJ1-4, is SAVISQKPSRDICQRGTSLTIQCQVDSQVTMMFWYRQQPGQSLTLIATANQGSEATYESGFVIDKFPISRPNLTFSTLTVSNMSPEDSSIYLCSVGRTDEKLFFGSGTQLSVL.

This chain connects TRBV4-2 to TRBJ2-5; tentatively, D is TRBD2 (5 bases). The germline V gene has CDR1 LGHNA and CDR2 YNFKEQ. This CDR3 spans 16 amino acids. With 0 bases removed from V and 6 bases from J, the gap between germline ends came to 17 bases. In nucleotides, the CDR3 is TGTGCCAGCAGCCAAGATTATTGGACTCCCCAGAAGACCCAGTACTTC. This gives the protein CASSQDYWTPQKTQYF.

V gene TRBV6-5 combines with J gene TRBJ2-7, with D maybe TRBD1 (5 bases). Germline-derived CDR1 and CDR2 are MNHEY and SVGAGI. The germline V and J ends were trimmed by 4 bases and 7 bases, with 17 bases remaining between them. The CDR3 has 14 amino acids. The CDR3 is CASSWIRSAGEQYF. The CDR3 DNA reads TGTGCCAGCAGTTGGATCAGATCCGCAGGGGAGCAGTACTTC.

This chain connects TRBV4-1 to TRBJ2-1; TRBD2 agrees at 12 bases. This CDR3 has 20 residues. Germline V gives CDR1 MGHRA, CDR2 YSYEKL. The junction had 10 bases not matched to a gene; V was cut back by 1 base and J by 0 bases. CDR3 coding DNA: TGCGCCAGCAGCCAAGCTCCTACTAGCGGGGGGTGGAGCTCCTACAATGAGCAGTTCTTC. This codes for CASSQAPTSGGWSSYNEQFF.

The chain couples TRBV7-2 to TRBJ2-5, with TRBD2 matching 11 bases. Trimming took 2 bases from V and 2 from J; bases not matched to a gene: 10. Germline CDR1 and CDR2: SGHTA and FQGNSA. The CDR3 has 18 amino acids. The CDR3 loop is CASSLSPSGGPYQETQYF. The CDR3 DNA is TGTGCCAGCAGCTTAAGTCCTAGCGGGGGGCCCTATCAAGAGACCCAGTACTTC.

The CDR3 spells CASQAHEAGARYEQYF. In DNA form, the CDR3 reads TGTGCCAGCCAGGCTCACGAAGCGGGGGCCCGCTACGAGCAGTACTTC. The rearrangement uses TRBV27 and TRBJ2-7, with 8 bases identical to TRBD2. Germline V gene lookup returns CDR1 MNHEY and CDR2 SMNVEV (reference sequence). CDR3 size: 16 residues. The V and J ends lost 8 bases and 3 bases, in that order; junction bases with no gene match: 15.

The gene calls are TRBV11-3 and TRBJ1-1; TRBD1 agrees at 9 bases. The CDR3 covers 16 residues. Germline V gene data show CDR1 as SGHNT and CDR2 as YENEEA. The junction had 8 bases not matched to a gene; V was cut back by 3 bases and J by 3 bases. Written as DNA, the CDR3 is TGTGCCAGCAGCTTCGGGGACAGGGTTAAGTACACTGAAGCTTTCTTT. Encoded protein: CASSFGDRVKYTEAFF.

This chain links TRBV2 with TRBJ2-1; 7 bases are shared with TRBD1. This CDR3 has 18 residues. The germline V gene encodes CDR1 SNHLY and CDR2 FYNNEI. V dropped 10 bases and J dropped 4; count of bases not matched to a gene: 22. The CDR3 loop reads CAIKLGTEPPGRYNEQFF. The CDR3 nucleotides are TGTGCCATCAAACTCGGGACAGAACCCCCGGGGCGTTACAATGAGCAGTTCTTC.

The chain is built from TRBV11-3 and TRBJ2-5, with D unresolved. V gave up 5 bases and J gave up 6 bases, with 7 bases separating them. Germline lookup yields CDR1 SGHNT and CDR2 YENEEA. This CDR3 is 11 amino acids long. The CDR3 region is CASSATKTQYF. The CDR3 DNA sequence: TGTGCCAGCAGCGCAACGAAGACCCAGTACTTC.

Only one count was recorded for this clone. The rearrangement joins TRBV27 to TRBJ1-1; TRBD1 matches at 9 bases. With 7 bases clipped from V and 5 bases from J, the junction kept 11 bases outside the gene matches. CDR1 MNHEY and CDR2 SMNVEV come from the germline V gene (reference sequence). The CDR3 runs to 15 residues. This chain's CDR3 is CASKITGGASTEAFF. The CDR3 bases are TGTGCCAGCAAGATAACAGGGGGCGCGAGTACTGAAGCTTTCTTT.

The chain recombines TRBV19 with TRBJ1-1, with D maybe TRBD1 (6 bases). With 7 bases removed from V and 6 bases from J, the gap between germline ends came to 18 bases. Germline CDR1 LNHDA, CDR2 SQIVND (reference sequence). There are 14 residues in the CDR3. The CDR3 sequence is CASKWLGAAAEAFF. The DNA for the CDR3 is TGTGCCAGTAAGTGGCTGGGGGCGGCGGCTGAAGCTTTCTTT.

This rearrangement joins TRBV11-2 to TRBJ2-5, with 7 nucleotides matching TRBD1. Germline V gene lookup returns CDR1 SGHAT and CDR2 FQNNGV. The ends lost 4 bases at V and 9 bases at J; junction bases unmatched: 8. CDR3 length equals 13 residues. The CDR3 DNA is TGTGCCAGCAGCTATGGGACAGAGTGGGCCCAGTACTTC. Translated: CASSYGTEWAQYF.

The chain is built from TRBV6-1 and TRBJ2-3; maybe TRBD2 (6 bases). Trimming pared 6 bases from V and 5 bases from J, leaving 15 bases between. CDR3 length: 14 amino acids. Looked up from germline, CDR1 is MNHNS and CDR2 is SASEGT. CDR3 sequence reads: CASRRDFVGDTQYF. CDR3 nucleotides: TGTGCCAGCAGGCGGGACTTTGTGGGAGATACGCAGTATTTT.

The V gene is TRBV5-4, the J gene TRBJ2-3; 11 bases map to TRBD1. The CDR3 runs to 15 residues. The V gene's germline CDR1 is SGHNT and CDR2 YYREEE (reference sequence). The junction had 8 bases not matched to a gene; V was cut back by 5 bases and J by 6 bases. CDR3 coding DNA: TGTGCCAGCAGGGCTGGACAGGGGGCGGCGGATACGCAGTATTTT. Residues: CASRAGQGAADTQYF.